A single sample gave rise to the 21 T cell receptor beta chains below, sequenced in a study of blood T cells in healthy people across ages. Primed by a sample-barcoded 5' primer and a J-beta primer mix, a second PCR proceeded for about 6 to 11 cycles. Using its own MiXCR run on the 5' RACE reads, TCRdb lists one record per CDR3 protein. This sample has 550,000 to 700,000 distinct CDR3 sequences, with 27% found just once. The sample taken for sequencing was blood. All receptors derive from a woman in her seventies in good health.

The chain recombines TRBV27 with TRBJ1-2; TRBD1 is a possible D gene (5 bases). The CDR3 is 15 residues long. V lost 4 bases to trimming and J lost 0 bases, with 12 bases between them. Germline V gene data show CDR1 as MNHEY and CDR2 as SMNVEV (reference sequence). The CDR3 DNA reads as TGTGCCAGCAGTTGGCGCCAGGGTACTAACTATGGCTACACCTTC. Protein product: CASSWRQGTNYGYTF.

The V and J genes are TRBV19 and TRBJ2-1; 8 bases are shared with TRBD1. The DNA end lines up better with TRBJ2-7; the J call may be wrong. This CDR3 is built from 12 residues. Germline V gene lookup returns CDR1 LNHDA and CDR2 SQIVND (reference sequence). The CDR3 nucleotides read TGTGCCAGTGGGACAGGCTTCTACGAGCAGTACTTC. Encoded protein: CASGTGFYEQYF.

This sequence joins TRBV3-1 and TRBJ1-4; D remains unclear. Trimming removed 2 bases at V and 8 bases at J, with 18 bases between. The germline V gene has CDR1 LGHDT and CDR2 YNNKEL (reference sequence). The CDR3 sequence is 16 residues long. For the CDR3, the DNA is TGTGCCAGCAGCCAATTATATACGACGCTCGGAGAAAAACTGTTTTTT. Translated: CASSQLYTTLGEKLFF.

The chain links TRBV20-1 to TRBJ2-1; 7 bases are shared with TRBD2. J lost 6 bases, V lost 0 bases, and 5 bases had no gene match. CDR1 and CDR2 (germline): DFQATT, SNEGSKA (reference sequence). The CDR3 loop spans 14 amino acids. In DNA form, the CDR3 reads TGCAGTGCTAGAGAATGGGGAGGGCTCAATGAGCAGTTCTTC. Protein: CSAREWGGLNEQFF.

This clonotype occurred many times. The rearrangement links TRBV3-1 to TRBJ1-4; 7 nucleotides align to TRBD1. There are 17 residues in the CDR3. The V gene's germline CDR1 is LGHDT and CDR2 YNNKEL (reference sequence). After removal of 2 bases from V and 4 bases from J, the junction contained 10 bases not matched to a gene. The DNA for the CDR3 is TGTGCCAGCAGCCAAAGCCGATGGGACAGCGATAATGAAAAACTGTTTTTT. Its protein is CASSQSRWDSDNEKLFF.

The gene calls are TRBV3-1 and TRBJ1-6, with D unclear. Trimming cost V 0 bases and J 8 bases, with 11 bases left between them. Germline V gene data show CDR1 as LGHDT and CDR2 as YNNKEL (reference sequence). This CDR3 comprises 15 residues. The chain's CDR3 is CASSQERARHSPLHF. CDR3 DNA sequence: TGTGCCAGCAGCCAAGAAAGAGCTCGCCATTCACCCCTCCACTTT. The full variable domain, its missing parts supplied by reference TRBV3-1 and TRBJ1-6, is DTAVSQTPKYLVTQMGNDKSIKCEQNLGHDTMYWYKQDSKKFLKIMFSYNNKELIINETVPNRFSPKSPDKAHLNLHINSLELGDSAVYFCASSQERARHSPLHFGNGTRLTVT.

Ten or more counts support this clonotype. The genes are TRBV7-9 and TRBJ1-1; no definite D call. Trimming stripped 6 bases from V and 1 base from J, with 6 bases between. CDR3 length equals 12 residues. Germline CDR1 and CDR2: SEHNR and FQNEAQ (reference sequence). The CDR3 DNA sequence: TGTGCCAGCAGTCGGGCGAACACTGAAGCTTTCTTT. Residues: CASSRANTEAFF. The full variable domain, with the rest looked up from reference TRBV7-9 and TRBJ1-1, is DTGVSQNPRHKITKRGQNVTFRCDPISEHNRLYWYRQTLGQGPEFLTYFQNEAQLEKSRLLSDRFSAERPKGSFSTLEIQRTEQGDSAMYLCASSRANTEAFFGQGTRLTVV.

The gene calls are TRBV6-2 or TRBV6-3 and TRBJ1-2, with D possibly being TRBD1 (5 bases). V lost 2 bases and J 3 bases, leaving 13 bases between the germline ends. Germline values: CDR1 MNHEY, CDR2 SVGEGT. This CDR3 has 15 residues. The CDR3 protein is CASSYGLGGDYGYTF. Here the CDR3 DNA reads TGTGCCAGCAGTTACGGTCTCGGGGGAGACTATGGCTACACCTTC.

In the case of this clonotype: A read error is possible here, since a much larger clone lies one base away. The chain carries TRBV7-2 and TRBJ2-5, with D tentatively TRBD1 or TRBD2 (7 bases each). The CDR3 loop spans 15 amino acids. V gave up 6 bases and J gave up 7 bases, with 21 bases separating them. The germline V gene encodes CDR1 SGHTA and CDR2 FQGNSA. The CDR3 bases are TGTGCCAGCAGGCTGAACCCAGGGGGAGGGGGGACCCAGTACTTC. Translation gives CASRLNPGGGGTQYF.

This clonotype was detected a few times. V and J are TRBV5-1 and TRBJ2-6; D ambiguous. CDR1 is SGHRS, CDR2 YFSETQ, per germline. The CDR3 contains 16 residues. V lost 0 bases and J 4 bases, leaving 11 bases between the germline ends. The CDR3 is CASSLDVGLGANVLTF. DNA for the CDR3: TGCGCCAGCAGCTTGGACGTAGGGCTGGGGGCCAACGTCCTGACTTTC.

The gene calls are TRBV11-3 and TRBJ2-5; 11 bases are a match to TRBD2. The V gene end was trimmed by 8 bases and the J gene end by 3 bases; junction bases not matched to a gene: 8. The germline CDR1 and CDR2 sequences are SGHNT and YENEEA. The CDR3 sequence is 15 residues long. The CDR3 here is CASSQPGLAEETQYF. Written as DNA, the CDR3 is TGTGCCAGCTCCCAACCGGGACTAGCGGAAGAGACCCAGTACTTC.

This clonotype was picked up a small number of times. The genes are TRBV20-1 and TRBJ2-3; TRBD2 matches at 9 bases. The CDR3 loop spans 18 amino acids. With 3 bases clipped from V and 4 bases from J, the junction kept 17 bases outside the gene matches. Germline CDR1 DFQATT, CDR2 SNEGSKA (reference sequence). The CDR3 sequence is CSASPPSGALPGADTQYF. The CDR3 region has the DNA TGCAGTGCTAGTCCTCCTAGCGGGGCCCTGCCAGGTGCAGATACGCAGTATTTT.

This clonotype occurred a few times. At one boundary the junction diverges from the germline segment, which might be a read error. The chain joins TRBV11-3 to TRBJ2-3; a weak D match, TRBD1 (5 bases). This CDR3 contains 17 residues. The germline CDR1 and CDR2 sequences are SGHNT and YENEEA. The CDR3 loop reads CASSLDWSRVITDMQYF. The CDR3 nucleotides are TGTGCCAGCAGCTTAGATTGGTCCAGGGTCATCACAGATATGCAGTATTTT.

The J gene is TRBJ2-5, the V gene TRBV5-1; D not resolved. Trimming stripped 0 bases from V and 2 bases from J, with 11 bases between. This CDR3 is built from 15 residues. Germline assignment: CDR1 SGHRS and CDR2 YFSETQ. CDR3: CASSLGRVRQETQYF. In nucleotides, the CDR3 is TGCGCCAGCAGCTTGGGGAGAGTCCGTCAAGAGACCCAGTACTTC. The variable domain in full, completed from reference TRBV5-1 and TRBJ2-5, reads KAGVTQTPRYLIKTRGQQVTLSCSPISGHRSVSWYQQTPGQGLQFLFEYFSETQRNKGNFPGRFSGRQFSNSRSEMNVSTLELGDSALYLCASSLGRVRQETQYFGPGTRLLVL.

A few counts support this clonotype. The V call is TRBV7-2, the J call TRBJ2-5; TRBD2 might be the D (7 bases). CDR1 is SGHTA, CDR2 FQGNSA, per germline. V was trimmed by 5 bases and J by 2 bases, leaving 21 bases between them. This CDR3 contains 17 residues. The CDR3 is CASSPKPGAGAQETQYF. As DNA, the CDR3 is TGTGCCAGCAGCCCTAAACCGGGGGCGGGGGCGCAAGAGACCCAGTACTTC. Variable domain in full (rest from reference TRBV7-2 and TRBJ2-5): GAGVSQSPSNKVTEKGKDVELRCDPISGHTALYWYRQSLGQGLEFLIYFQGNSAPDKSGLPSDRFSAERTGGSVSTLTIQRTQQEDSAVYLCASSPKPGAGAQETQYFGPGTRLLVL.

V and J are TRBV12-5 and TRBJ2-3; tentatively, D is TRBD1 (5 bases). The CDR3 length is 15 residues. Germline CDR1 is LGHNT and CDR2 is FRNRAP. V was clipped by 5 bases and J by 0 bases, with 12 bases between them. CDR3 nucleotide sequence: TGTGCTAGTGGTCAAAGGGGTCCTAGCACAGATACGCAGTATTTT. This encodes CASGQRGPSTDTQYF.

This clonotype was seen only a few times. V usage is TRBV20-1 and J usage is TRBJ1-2; D is uncertain. The ends were cut back, 5 bases at V and 6 bases at J, with 7 bases in the middle. Germline values: CDR1 DFQATT, CDR2 SNEGSKA (reference sequence). This CDR3 spans 10 amino acids. CDR3 amino acids: CSAFFHGYTF. CDR3 DNA sequence: TGCAGTGCTTTCTTTCATGGCTACACCTTC.

This clonotype was counted a few times. Relative to the germline gene, one junction end is altered; a read error may explain this. This chain joins TRBV7-2 and TRBJ2-3, with TRBD2 matching 7 bases. The CDR3 totals 15 residues. Germline V gene sequence: CDR1 SGHTA, CDR2 FQGNSA. The CDR3 DNA is TGTGCCAGCAGCCCCGGGGGGATTAGCACGGATACGCAGTATTTT. It translates to CASSPGGISTDTQYF.

At least ten counts were recorded for this clonotype. The genes are TRBV6-2 or TRBV6-3 and TRBJ2-5; no firm D call. Trimming stripped 2 bases from V and 3 bases from J, with 7 bases between. The CDR3 spans 13 residues. Germline CDR1 MNHEY, CDR2 SVGEGT. In DNA form, the CDR3 reads TGTGCCAGCAGTTACCGTGAAAAAGAGACCCAGTACTTC. The encoded protein is CASSYREKETQYF.

This clonotype was detected only a few times. The chain combines TRBV2 with TRBJ1-6, with no clear D. Looked up from germline, CDR1 is SNHLY and CDR2 is FYNNEI. The CDR3 runs 13 residues. V gave up 7 bases and J gave up 10 bases, with 14 bases separating them. CDR3 nucleotide sequence: TGTGCCAGCACCGCGGACCCGGGGTCACCCCTCCACTTT. Protein: CASTADPGSPLHF.

This clonotype was seen many times. This rearrangement joins TRBV20-1 to TRBJ1-4; tentatively, D is TRBD1 (6 bases). The germline V gene encodes CDR1 DFQATT and CDR2 SNEGSKA (reference sequence). This CDR3 spans 13 amino acids. Trimming removed 4 bases from V and 9 bases from J, with 15 bases in between. The CDR3: CSATRGTNKKLFF. The CDR3 nucleotides read TGCAGTGCTACGCGAGGGACAAATAAAAAACTGTTTTTT.